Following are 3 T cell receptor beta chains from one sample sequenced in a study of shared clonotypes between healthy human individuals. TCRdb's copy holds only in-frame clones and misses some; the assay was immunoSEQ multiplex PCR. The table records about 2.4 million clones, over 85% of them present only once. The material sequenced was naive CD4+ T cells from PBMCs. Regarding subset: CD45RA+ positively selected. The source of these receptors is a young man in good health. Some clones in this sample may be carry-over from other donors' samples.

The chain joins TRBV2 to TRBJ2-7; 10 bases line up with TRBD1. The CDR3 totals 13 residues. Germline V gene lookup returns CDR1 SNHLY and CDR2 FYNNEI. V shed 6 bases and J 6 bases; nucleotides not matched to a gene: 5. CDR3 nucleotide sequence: TGTGCCAGCAGGGGGACAGGGGTAGGCGAGCAGTACTTC. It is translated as CASRGTGVGEQYF.

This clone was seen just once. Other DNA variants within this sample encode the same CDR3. In nucleotides, the CDR3 is TGTGCCAGCTCACCAGGGGTAACTGGAAACACCATATATTTT. Translated: CASSPGVTGNTIYF. The chain carries TRBV18 and TRBJ1-3; unclear D gene. The V and J ends lost 2 bases and 2 bases respectively, with 7 bases between them. The germline gives CDR1 KGHSH, CDR2 LQKENI. CDR3 size: 14 residues.

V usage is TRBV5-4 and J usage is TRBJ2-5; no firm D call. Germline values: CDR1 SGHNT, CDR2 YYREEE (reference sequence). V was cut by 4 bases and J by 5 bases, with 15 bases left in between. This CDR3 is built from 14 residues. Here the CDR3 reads CASSPPTDLETQYF. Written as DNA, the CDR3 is TGTGCCAGCAGCCCACCGACGGACCTGGAGACCCAGTACTTC.